This T cell receptor beta chain stems from a study of T cells in Graves' hyperthyroidism and ophthalmopathy. In this sample, this clonotype turned up many times. Amplified regions were TCR beta CDR3 sequences from RNA transcripts. HTBI primers were employed in a first-round RT-PCR of the TCR CDR3. Each CDR3 protein gets one entry after TCRdb re-called the multiplex PCR reads with MiXCR. The table shows more than 500,000 distinct CDR3 sequences, with about 46% occurring only once. The V and J ends lost 0 bases and 5 bases respectively, with 13 bases between them. Germline CDR1 and CDR2: SGHTA and FQGNSA. The CDR3 totals 16 residues.

This TCR was recovered from an adult woman with Graves' disease, either hyperthyroidism or ophthalmopathy (not recorded which). The rearrangement joins TRBV7-2 to TRBJ1-4; no definite D call. The specimen was peripheral blood or thyroid tissue (not recorded which). The CDR3 reads CASSLASGRRNEKLFF. The CDR3 bases are TGTGCCAGCAGCTTAGCAAGTGGCAGGAGGAATGAAAAACTGTTTTTT.